This is a list of T cell receptor beta chains from one sample in a study of OX40 agonist ivuxolimab in advanced cancers. Method: immunoSEQ multiplex PCR; TCRdb's copy keeps in-frame clones and lacks some. The repertoire includes around 13,000 clones, 67% of them detected once, and 26% sits in the top ten. The specimen was CD4+ or CD8+ T cells sorted from blood, collected in a trial of the OX40 agonist ivuxolimab. These receptors all come from an adult with an advanced solid tumor such as melanoma, head and neck, liver or kidney cancer. The CDR3 runs from the conserved cysteine through the conserved F or W. The order of the fields is J gene, CDR3 length, V gene, D gene, clone size, CDR3 DNA, CDR3 protein. D genes are given only for firm matches. Size values are once, few and many counts, or a class for expanded clones, and some rows have none.

TRBJ2-5	13	TRBV11-3	-	-	TGTGCCAGCAGCTTAGCGGGAAAAGAGACCCAGTACTTC	CASSLAGKETQYF
TRBJ2-1	16	TRBV2	TRBD2	few	TGTGCCAGCAGTGTCGAGGGAAGCGGGGGGGAAGATGAGCAGTTCTTC	CASSVEGSGGEDEQFF
TRBJ2-7	13	TRBV27	-	-	TGTGCCAGCAGTTTATCAAAAGGCTACGAGCAGTACTTC	CASSLSKGYEQYF
TRBJ2-7	13	TRBV13	TRBD2	few	TGTGCCAGTCATGATGGGACTAGCGACGAGCAGTACTTC	CASHDGTSDEQYF
TRBJ2-2	15	TRBV30	-	-	TGTGCCTGGAGTGTGCTACCTCAGGGCACCGGGGAGCTGTTTTTT	CAWSVLPQGTGELFF
TRBJ2-7	13	TRBV6-6	TRBD1	-	TGTGCCAGCAGTTGGAACAGGGGCAACGAGCAGTACTTC	CASSWNRGNEQYF
TRBJ2-1	13	TRBV30	TRBD2	once	TGTGCCTGGAGTCGGACTAGTGGGAATGAGCAGTTCTTC	CAWSRTSGNEQFF
TRBJ2-1	17	TRBV7-3	TRBD1	once	TGTGCCAGCAGCATTACAGGGGGCTCGCCTACCTACAATGAGCAGTTCTTC	CASSITGGSPTYNEQFF
TRBJ1-5	12	TRBV27	TRBD1	once	TGTGCCAGCTGGACAGGACTTCAGCCCCAGCATTTT	CASWTGLQPQHF
TRBJ2-7	15	TRBV27	-	-	TGTGCCAGCAGTTTACGTGGGGGTCCCTACTACGAGCAGTACTTC	CASSLRGGPYYEQYF
TRBJ1-1	11	TRBV27	-	few	TGTGCCAGCGGGTGGGGTGTCGAAGCTTTCTTT	CASGWGVEAFF
TRBJ2-1	15	TRBV2	TRBD2	few	TGTGCCAGCAGTGATAGGTTTAGCGGGGGAAATGAGCAGTTCTTC	CASSDRFSGGNEQFF
TRBJ2-1	18	TRBV5-1	TRBD2	-	TGCGCCAGCAGCGCCTCTAGCGGGAGCGGGGGGTACTACAATGAGCAGTTCTTC	CASSASSGSGGYYNEQFF
TRBJ1-6	17	TRBV5-6	-	-	TGTGCCAGCAGCAACGACAGGTCCAGCTCCTATAATTCACCCCTCCACTTT	CASSNDRSSSYNSPLHF
TRBJ2-7	13	TRBV6-5	-	-	TGTGCCAGCAGTCATTGGCAGTCCTACGAGCAGTACTTC	CASSHWQSYEQYF
TRBJ2-7	13	TRBV7-3	TRBD2	-	TGTGCCAGCAGCTATAGCGGGGGGTACGAGCAGTACTTC	CASSYSGGYEQYF
TRBJ2-5	15	TRBV5-1	TRBD1	-	TGCGCCAGCAGCCCGGTAGGGACAGGGGATGAGACCCAGTACTTC	CASSPVGTGDETQYF
TRBJ2-3	15	TRBV27	-	-	TGTGCCAGCAGCCTCTTCGGGCCCAGCACAGATACGCAGTATTTT	CASSLFGPSTDTQYF
TRBJ1-2	11	TRBV4-1	-	few	TGCGCCAGCAGCCAAGGTAGTGGCTACACCTTC	CASSQGSGYTF
TRBJ2-1	16	TRBV4-1	-	-	TGCGCCAGCAGCCAAGACGGATCCCAGAGGATCAATGAGCAGTTCTTC	CASSQDGSQRINEQFF
TRBJ1-2	13	TRBV19	TRBD1	-	TGTGCCAGTAGCCCCGGGACAGGGTATGGCTACACCTTC	CASSPGTGYGYTF
TRBJ2-3	13	TRBV6-5	-	few	TGTGCCAGCAGTTACTCGACGATCTCTACGCAGTATTTT	CASSYSTISTQYF
TRBJ2-7	14	TRBV7-9	-	few	TGTGCCAGCAGCTTACCCCCCCCCTCCTACGAGCAGTACTTC	CASSLPPPSYEQYF
TRBJ2-3	16	TRBV5-1	-	-	TGCGCCAGCAGCTGGGGGGTCCGGGGGCGCACAGATACGCAGTATTTT	CASSWGVRGRTDTQYF
TRBJ1-2	13	TRBV6-6	-	-	TGTGCCAGCAGTTACAACAGGGTTCGCGGCTACACCTTC	CASSYNRVRGYTF
TRBJ1-1	13	TRBV2	-	-	TGTGCCAGCAGTGAAGCGCAAGGAGCTGAAGCTTTCTTT	CASSEAQGAEAFF
TRBJ2-1	14	TRBV27	-	-	TGTGCCAGCAGCCCCTGGGGGTCCTACAATGAGCAGTTCTTC	CASSPWGSYNEQFF
TRBJ1-5	16	TRBV5-4	TRBD1	-	TGTGCCAGCAGCCCCCTTGGGACAGACCCTTATCAGCCCCAGCATTTT	CASSPLGTDPYQPQHF
TRBJ2-3	13	TRBV29-1	-	-	TGCAGCGTTGGGGAGCAATGGGCAGATACGCAGTATTTT	CSVGEQWADTQYF
TRBJ2-5	15	TRBV28	TRBD1	-	TGTGCCAGCAAATCGGACAGGGCCGTGGAAGAGACCCAGTACTTC	CASKSDRAVEETQYF
TRBJ2-3	13	TRBV9	-	once	TGTGCCAGCAGCTCCGATATTCAGGATACGCAGTATTTT	CASSSDIQDTQYF
TRBJ2-1	16	TRBV2	TRBD2	once	TGTGCCAGCAGCTTCAATAGCGGGGGATACAACAATGAGCAGTTCTTC	CASSFNSGGYNNEQFF
TRBJ2-1	13	TRBV28	-	-	TGTGCCAGCAGTCCCATGACATGGGGTGAGCAGTTCTTC	CASSPMTWGEQFF
TRBJ1-1	14	TRBV5-5	TRBD1	-	TGTGCCAGCAGGGAGCCGGGACAGGGGGTTCAAGCTTTCTTT	CASREPGQGVQAFF
TRBJ1-2	13	TRBV28	TRBD1	-	TGTGCCAGCGTGGAGACAGGGAGCTATGGCTACACCTTC	CASVETGSYGYTF